This section outlines one T cell receptor beta chain sequence together with its context. This sample also contains other DNA sequences that code for the same CDR3. The CDR3 has 15 residues. The V gene lost 1 base and the J gene lost 1 base, with 12 bases spanning the gap. CDR1 is SGHRS, CDR2 YFSETQ, per germline. The data derive from a study of technical replicates of blood from a few donors. Some clones are missing from TCRdb's copy, which holds only in-frame ones; the method was immunoSEQ multiplex PCR. The table lists tens of thousands of clones, around 94% of them singletons. This receptor was identified in a human donor in good health. The rearrangement links TRBV5-1 to TRBJ2-7; D perhaps matches TRBD1 (6 bases). Sequencing input: T cells isolated from PBMCs. The CDR3 is CASSLSQGRSYEQYF. The CDR3 nucleotides are TGCGCCAGCAGCTTGAGCCAGGGGAGATCCTACGAGCAGTACTTC.